This TCR beta chain comes out of a study of shared clonotypes between healthy human individuals. Germline V gene data show CDR1 as MNHNS and CDR2 as SASEGT. This CDR3 region has 11 residues. The V end was cut by 6 bases, the J end by 3 bases, with 6 bases between. This table comes from immunoSEQ multiplex PCR, and its TCRdb copy is limited to in-frame clones, with some not included. The sample has about 180,000 clones, 80% to 95% seen once. The V and J genes are TRBV6-1 and TRBJ2-7, with D possibly matching TRBD1 (6 bases). Sequencing used naive CD4+ T cells sorted from blood. Specified subset: CD45RA+ positively selected. The receptor was derived from a woman in her thirties in good health. CDR3: CASRGHYEQYF. The CDR3 bases are TGTGCCAGCAGGGGACACTACGAGCAGTACTTC.